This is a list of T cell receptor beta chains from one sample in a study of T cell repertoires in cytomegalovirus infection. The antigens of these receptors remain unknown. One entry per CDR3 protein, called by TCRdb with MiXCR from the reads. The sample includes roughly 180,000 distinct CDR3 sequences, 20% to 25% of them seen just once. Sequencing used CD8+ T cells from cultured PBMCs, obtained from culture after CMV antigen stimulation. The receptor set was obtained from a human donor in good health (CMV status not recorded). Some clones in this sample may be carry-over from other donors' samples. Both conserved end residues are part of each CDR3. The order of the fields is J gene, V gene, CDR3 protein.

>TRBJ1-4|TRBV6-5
CASSSNGHLNEKLFF
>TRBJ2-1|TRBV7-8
CASSLYPNNEQFF
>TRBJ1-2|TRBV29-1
CSVRAEGYNYGYTF
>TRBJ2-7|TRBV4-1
CASSQEERGGSYEQYF
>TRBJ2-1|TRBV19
CASRASDSYNEQFF
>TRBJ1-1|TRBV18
CASSQQGPMNIEAFF
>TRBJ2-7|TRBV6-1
CASSEGQGSSYEQYF
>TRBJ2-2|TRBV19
CASREGGVYTGELFF
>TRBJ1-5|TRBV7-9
CASSLDEQAKFQPQHF
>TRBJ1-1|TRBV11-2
CASSLKSAVNTEAFF
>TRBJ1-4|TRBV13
CASSLWPNEKLFF
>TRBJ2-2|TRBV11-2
CASSSQGTGELFF
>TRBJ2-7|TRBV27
CASSLADARQGYEQYF
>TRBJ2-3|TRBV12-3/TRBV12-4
CASSEFRGASTDTQYF
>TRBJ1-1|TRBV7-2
CASSPYRRVNTEAFF
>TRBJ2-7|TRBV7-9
CASSLAGTSVSYEQYF
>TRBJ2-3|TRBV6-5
CASSYTGDDTQYF
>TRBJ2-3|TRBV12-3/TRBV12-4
CASSPTGGIADTQYF
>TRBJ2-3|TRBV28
CASSQYRDSTDTQYF
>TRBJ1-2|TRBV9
CASSVVPDARDGYTF
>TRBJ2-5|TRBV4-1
CASSQENQETQYF
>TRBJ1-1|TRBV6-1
CASRGIPGPPPGAFF
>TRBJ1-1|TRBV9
CASSVSLGTEAFF
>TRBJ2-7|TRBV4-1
CASSQDAGTGMGEQYF
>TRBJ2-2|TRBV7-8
CASITLSGELFF
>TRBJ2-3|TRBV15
CATSRLIGVLSTDTQYF
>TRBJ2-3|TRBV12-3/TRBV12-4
CASSLMGPTDTQYF
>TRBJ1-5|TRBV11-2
CASSSDSAQHF
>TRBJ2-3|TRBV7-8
CASSSAKRIAGLTDTQYF
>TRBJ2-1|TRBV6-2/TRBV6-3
CASSLAAGEEQFF
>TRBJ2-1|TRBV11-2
CASSFLRGTGALYNEQFF
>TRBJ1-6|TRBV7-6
CASSWDSAANSPLHF
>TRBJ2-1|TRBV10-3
CAISESGQGAGEQFF
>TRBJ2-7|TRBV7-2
CASSLWPGAGFAYEQYF
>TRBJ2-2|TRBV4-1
CASSQVGGAGARTGELFF
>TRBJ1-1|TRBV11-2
CASSLVSAGEAFF
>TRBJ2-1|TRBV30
CAWSVLDLRDEQFF
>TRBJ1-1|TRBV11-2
CASSLYETNTEAFF
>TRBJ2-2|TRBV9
CASSPRQEIRTGELFF
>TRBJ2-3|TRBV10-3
CAIRLTSGGESTDTQYF
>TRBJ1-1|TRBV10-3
CAISVKGVDTEAFF
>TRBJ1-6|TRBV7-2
CASSSRQGPHNSPLHF
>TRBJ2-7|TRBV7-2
CASSLPGRTPYEQYF
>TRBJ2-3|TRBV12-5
CASGPGLAGTDTQYF
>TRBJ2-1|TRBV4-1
CASSHRDNRRNEQFF
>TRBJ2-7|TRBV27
CASSPWTLGNEQYF
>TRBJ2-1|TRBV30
CALDALYNEQFF
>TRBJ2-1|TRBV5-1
CASSGDRGPLNEQFF
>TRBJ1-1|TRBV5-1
CASSLDRGPKDTEAFF
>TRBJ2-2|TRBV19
CASSIGWTGELFF
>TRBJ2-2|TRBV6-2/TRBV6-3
CASNSRGPTGELFF
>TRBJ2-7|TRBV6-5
CASSQRGTGRDEQYF
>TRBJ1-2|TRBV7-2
CASSFGQGHDYGYTF
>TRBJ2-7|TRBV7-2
CASSLAGSGGSSYEQYF
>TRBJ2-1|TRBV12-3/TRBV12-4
CASSSLQGYNEQFF
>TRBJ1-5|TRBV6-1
CASRAETGDINQPQHF
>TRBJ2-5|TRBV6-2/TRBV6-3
CASSYSRRGQETQYF
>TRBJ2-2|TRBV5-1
CASRDSPSGELFF
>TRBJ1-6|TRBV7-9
CASSPGTSKPLHF
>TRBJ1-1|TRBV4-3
CASSQDIGQGEAFF